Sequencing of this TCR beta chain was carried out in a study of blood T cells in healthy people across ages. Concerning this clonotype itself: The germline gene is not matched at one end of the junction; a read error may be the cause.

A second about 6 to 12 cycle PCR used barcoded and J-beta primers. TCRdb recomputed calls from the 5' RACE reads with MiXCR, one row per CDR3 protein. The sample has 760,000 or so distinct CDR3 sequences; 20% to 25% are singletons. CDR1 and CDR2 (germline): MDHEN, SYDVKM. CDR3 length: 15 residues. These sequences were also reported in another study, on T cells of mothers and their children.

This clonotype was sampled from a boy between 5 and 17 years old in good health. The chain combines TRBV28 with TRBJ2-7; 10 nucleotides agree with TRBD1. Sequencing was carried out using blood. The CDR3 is CASRRDRGRSYEQYF. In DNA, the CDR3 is TGTGCCAGCAGACGGGACAGGGGCCGATCCTACGAGCAGTACTTT.